This T cell receptor beta chain appears in the sequencing data of a study of blood T cell repertoires in COVID-19 (dated by TCRdb to 2018 to 2021). A note on the overall study: Samples covering the acute and convalescent phases of COVID-19 were provided by collaborators in the United States, Italy and Spain. The material from the prospective study consisted of cDNA or gDNA derived from T cells, B-cell-depleted T cells, or PBMCs. Deeply sampled blood TCRbeta repertoires from subjects exposed to, actively infected with, or recovered from COVID-19 were included in the dataset. The repertoires were released in a freely available public database intended as a resource for research on the immune response to SARS-CoV-2. Samples were obtained from the ongoing ImmuneRACE study (first 160 participants) and from 1,200 or so subjects provided by 6 global collaborators. Sample metadata almost always included a de-identified subject ID, COVID-19 status, age in years and sex. Where available, HLA class I and class II types were obtained from metadata supplied by the sample provider rather than from assay-based typing.

Results and caveats for the whole study, not just this receptor: How much clinical and demographic metadata was included differed by source and by participant, and the metadata was provided uncurated.

Collaborating institutions collected whole blood in K2EDTA tubes following their own protocols. For TCRbeta analysis, collaborator samples were shipped as frozen whole blood, as isolated PBMCs, or as DNA extracted from either sample type. TCRbeta CDR3 regions were amplified from genomic DNA by means of the immunoSEQ Assay, a bias-controlled multiplex PCR. As for the authors' bioinformatics: Nucleated cell counts per sample were estimated from amplification of reference gene primers within the assay. To quantify the absolute abundance of each unique TCRbeta CDR3 rearrangement, sequence reads were collapsed and filtered. For each sample, productive Simpson clonality was calculated as the square root of Simpson's diversity index across productive rearrangements. In its TCRdb copy, this immuneACCESS table keeps in-frame sequences only and misses some clones. Where compared with another copy, unresolved V genes explain less than half of these, and the others have no known cause. From that table come the V and J calls and clone size; the DNA was used to work out D and trimming. This sample lists about 240,000 clones; over 70% were detected once. The ten largest clones take up around 3.4% of the sample.

CDR1 and CDR2 are drawn from the germline V gene (reference sequence): MNHEY, SMNVEV. Trimming accounts for 5 bases at V and 2 bases at J, while the number of junction bases matched to no gene is 12. From its cysteine to its phenylalanine, the CDR3 spans 16 amino acids. The kept DNA is CDR3 alone, 48 bases in frame from the first base. This clone was counted between two and nine times. Its antigen remains unidentified. Base qualities are missing; no much larger clone stands one base away. In this chain, TRBV27 is recombined with TRBJ2-7; 7 bases in the middle match TRBD1. The sequence was collected from an elderly woman with acute or convalescent COVID-19. The material sequenced was peripheral blood. The nucleotide sequence is given as TGTGCCAGCAGTGCTCCGACAGGGCTGGGCACCTACGAGCAGTACTTC. Translated, it reads CASSAPTGLGTYEQYF.